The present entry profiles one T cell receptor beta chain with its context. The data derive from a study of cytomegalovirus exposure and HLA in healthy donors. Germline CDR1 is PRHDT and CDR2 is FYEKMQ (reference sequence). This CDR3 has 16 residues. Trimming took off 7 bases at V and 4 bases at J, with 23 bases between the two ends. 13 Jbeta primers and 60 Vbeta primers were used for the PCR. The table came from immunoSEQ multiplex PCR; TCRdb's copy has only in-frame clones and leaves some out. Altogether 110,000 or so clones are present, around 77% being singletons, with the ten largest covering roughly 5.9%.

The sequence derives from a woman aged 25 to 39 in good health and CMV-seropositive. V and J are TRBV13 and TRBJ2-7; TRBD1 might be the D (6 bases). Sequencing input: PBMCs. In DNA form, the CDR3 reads TGTGCCAGCAACCAGGGGCCCGGAGTTGTGCTTTACGAGCAGTACTTC. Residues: CASNQGPGVVLYEQYF.